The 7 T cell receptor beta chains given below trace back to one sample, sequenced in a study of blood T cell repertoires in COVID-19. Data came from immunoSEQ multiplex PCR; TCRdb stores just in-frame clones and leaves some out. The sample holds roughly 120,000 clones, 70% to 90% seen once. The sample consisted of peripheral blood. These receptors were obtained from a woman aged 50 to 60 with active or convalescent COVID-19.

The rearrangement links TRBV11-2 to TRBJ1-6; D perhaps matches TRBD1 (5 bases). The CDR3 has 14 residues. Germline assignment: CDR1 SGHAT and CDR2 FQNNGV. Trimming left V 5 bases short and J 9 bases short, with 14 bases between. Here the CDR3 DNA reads TGTGCCAGCAGCCCTACGGACATGGGTTCACCCCTCCACTTT. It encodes CASSPTDMGSPLHF.

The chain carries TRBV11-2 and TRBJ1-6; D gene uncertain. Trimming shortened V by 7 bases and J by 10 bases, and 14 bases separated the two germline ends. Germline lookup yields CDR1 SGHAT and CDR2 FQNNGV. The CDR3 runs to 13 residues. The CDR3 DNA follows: TGTGCCAGCACCGCCGGTACGCGATCACCCCTCCACTTT. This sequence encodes CASTAGTRSPLHF.

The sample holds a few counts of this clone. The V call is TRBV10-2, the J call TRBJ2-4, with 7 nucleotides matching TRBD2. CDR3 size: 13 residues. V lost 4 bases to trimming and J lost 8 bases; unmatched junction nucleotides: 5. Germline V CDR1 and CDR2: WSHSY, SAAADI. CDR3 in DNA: TGCGCCAGCAGTGCTGCGGGAGCTTACATTCAGTACTTC. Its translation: CASSAAGAYIQYF.

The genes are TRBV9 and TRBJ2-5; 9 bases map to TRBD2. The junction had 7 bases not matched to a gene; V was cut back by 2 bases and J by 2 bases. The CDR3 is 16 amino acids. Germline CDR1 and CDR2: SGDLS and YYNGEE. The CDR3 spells CASSVGAGGTQETQYF. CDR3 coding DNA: TGTGCCAGCAGCGTGGGGGCGGGAGGGACACAAGAGACCCAGTACTTC.

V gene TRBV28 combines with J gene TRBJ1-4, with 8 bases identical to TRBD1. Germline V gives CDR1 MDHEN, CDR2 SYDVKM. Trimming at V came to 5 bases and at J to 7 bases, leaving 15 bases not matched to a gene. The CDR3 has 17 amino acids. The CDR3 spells CASSPLDGQGIGEKLFF. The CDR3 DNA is TGTGCCAGCAGTCCCCTCGATGGACAGGGAATAGGTGAAAAACTGTTTTTT.

CDR3 bases: TGTGCCAGTACGTATACGGGAGGGCCTCAATACGAGCAGTACTTC. Amino acid sequence: CASTYTGGPQYEQYF. The chain uses TRBV19 and TRBJ2-7; 8 bases align to TRBD2. Germline CDR1 reads LNHDA; CDR2 reads SQIVND (reference sequence). The J segment lost 4 bases and the V segment lost 7 bases, leaving 12 bases of the junction unmatched. This CDR3 is 15 amino acids long.

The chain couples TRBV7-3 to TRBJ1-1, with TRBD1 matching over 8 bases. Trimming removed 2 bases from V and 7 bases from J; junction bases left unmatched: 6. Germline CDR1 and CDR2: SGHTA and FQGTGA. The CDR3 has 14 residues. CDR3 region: CASSLGQGASEAFF. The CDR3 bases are TGTGCCAGCAGCTTAGGGCAGGGGGCTAGTGAAGCTTTCTTT.